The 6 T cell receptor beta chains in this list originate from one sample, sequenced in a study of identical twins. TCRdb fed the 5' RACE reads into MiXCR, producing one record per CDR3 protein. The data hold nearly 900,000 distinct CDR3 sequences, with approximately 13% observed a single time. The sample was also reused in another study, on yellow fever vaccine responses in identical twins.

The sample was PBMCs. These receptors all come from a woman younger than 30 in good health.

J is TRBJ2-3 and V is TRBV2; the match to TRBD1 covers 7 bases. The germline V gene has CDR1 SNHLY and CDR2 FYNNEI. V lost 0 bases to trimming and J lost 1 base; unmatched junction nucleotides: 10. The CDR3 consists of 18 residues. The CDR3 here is CASSEAKTGDLGTDTQYF. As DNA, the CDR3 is TGTGCCAGCAGTGAAGCAAAAACAGGGGATTTGGGCACAGATACGCAGTATTTT.

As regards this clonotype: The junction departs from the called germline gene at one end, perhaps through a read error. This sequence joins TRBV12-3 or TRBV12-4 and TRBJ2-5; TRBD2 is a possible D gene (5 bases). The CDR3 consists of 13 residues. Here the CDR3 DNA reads TGTGCCAGCTGTTTAGTGGGCGGGTTAGCCCAGTACTTC. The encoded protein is CASCLVGGLAQYF.

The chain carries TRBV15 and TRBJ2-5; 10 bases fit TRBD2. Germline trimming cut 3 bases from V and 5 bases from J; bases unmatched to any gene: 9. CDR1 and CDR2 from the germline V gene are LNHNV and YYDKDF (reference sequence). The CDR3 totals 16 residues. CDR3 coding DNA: TGTGCCACCAGCAGCGGGACTAGCGCGGCGCGCGAGACCCAGTACTTC. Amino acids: CATSSGTSAARETQYF.

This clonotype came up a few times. This CDR3 reads CAISEPGTSGSNEQFF. The CDR3 DNA reads TGTGCCATCAGTGAGCCTGGGACTAGCGGGAGCAATGAGCAGTTCTTC. The rearrangement joins TRBV10-3 to TRBJ2-1; 14 positions match TRBD2. V was pared by 2 bases and J by 6 bases, with 3 bases of the junction left unmatched. Germline V gene data show CDR1 as ENHRY and CDR2 as SYGVKD. The CDR3 is made up of 16 amino acids.

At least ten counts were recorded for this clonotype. CDR3 in amino acids: CASTPTRRRAYEQYV. CDR3 bases: TGTGCCAGCACCCCCACCCGTCGGAGGGCTTACGAGCAGTACGTC. The V and J genes are TRBV28 and TRBJ2-7; a weak D match, TRBD2 (6 bases). Germline-derived CDR1 and CDR2 are MDHEN and SYDVKM. The CDR3 is 15 amino acids. Trimming removed 7 bases from V and 4 bases from J, with 20 bases in between.

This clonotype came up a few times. CDR3 bases: TGTGCCAGCAGTTCCTGGCGGGAGGGCAACTTTACGCAGTATTTT. This translates into CASSSWREGNFTQYF. The genes are TRBV12-3 or TRBV12-4 and TRBJ2-3; 9 nucleotides align to TRBD2. V was clipped by 4 bases and J by 8 bases; unmatched bases: 10. CDR3 length equals 15 residues.